This TCR beta chain was profiled in a study of T cell repertoires in cytomegalovirus infection (dated by TCRdb to between 2019 and 2020). In the study overall: The HLA type of each donor mattered for the analysis, because public TCR beta signatures pointed to carriage of CMV infection along with the matching HLA type. What the study reported, not specific to this receptor: Cumulative frequency of public TCR beta family members discriminated carriers of CMV infection plus the relevant HLA type in this cohort and an independent roughly 320-donor cohort. The ex vivo response was dominated by HLA-C-restricted CMV-specific TCR beta clonotypes, and the single most frequent clonotype in two of eight donors was supplied by these HLA-C-restricted clonotypes.

Ten or more counts support this clonotype. Its cognate antigen has yet to be identified. The record has no base qualities; no much larger clone is one base away. Sequencing relied on an Illumina HiSeq 1500. TCRdb trimmed public reads at Q25 via fastp, called clones via MiXCR and kept in-frame beta chains. Entries are consolidated by CDR3 protein sequence, retaining the most common genes and DNA. The sample contains approximately 550,000 distinct CDR3 sequences, approximately 15% of them found a single time. The ten largest clones capture roughly a quarter of the sample. Based on the germline V gene, the CDR1 and CDR2 sequences are SGHNT and YENEEA. V is cut back by 4 bases and J by 4 bases, with 1 base in the junction unmatched. Inclusive of the bounding cysteine and phenylalanine, the CDR3 is 14 residues long. The CDR3 DNA has 42 bases and is translated from base 1.

Input material: CD8+ T cells from PBMCs. The chain joins TRBV11-3 to TRBJ2-1; TRBD1 agrees with 10 junctional bases. The sequence was collected from a human donor in good health (CMV status not recorded). Some clones in this sample may be carry-over from other donors' samples. Read as DNA, the sequence is TGTGCCAGCAGCTCGGGACAGGGGTACAATGAGCAGTTCTTC. This is translated as CASSSGQGYNEQFF.